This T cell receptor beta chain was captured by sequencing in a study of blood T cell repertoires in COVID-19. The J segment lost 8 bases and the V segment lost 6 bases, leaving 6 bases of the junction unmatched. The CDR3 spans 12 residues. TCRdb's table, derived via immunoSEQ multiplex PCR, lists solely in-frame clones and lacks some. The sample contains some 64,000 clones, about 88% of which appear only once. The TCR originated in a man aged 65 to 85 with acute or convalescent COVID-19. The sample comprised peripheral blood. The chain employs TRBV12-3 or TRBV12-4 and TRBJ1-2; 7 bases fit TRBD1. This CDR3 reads CASRNRGNGYTF. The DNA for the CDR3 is TGTGCCAGCAGAAACAGGGGAAACGGCTACACCTTC.